These 3 T cell receptor beta chains came from one sample sequenced in a study of response to subunit inactivated influenza vaccine. Using its own MiXCR run on the RT-PCR reads, TCRdb lists one record per CDR3 protein. The sample carries more than 550,000 distinct CDR3 sequences, approximately 10% recorded once. These sequences were also reported in another study, on T cells expressing NK-cell markers. From that report: Researchers built TCR beta cDNA using 5'RACE template switching with UMIs.

The sequences come from PBMCs from blood, collected on the day of vaccination. The receptors were sampled from a man aged 45-65 years who received an inactivated influenza vaccine.

This clonotype was found a few times. This chain connects TRBV12-3 or TRBV12-4 to TRBJ1-5, with D tentatively TRBD1 (5 bases). This CDR3 contains 13 residues. The ends were cut back, 5 bases at V and 7 bases at J, with 12 bases in the middle. Here the CDR3 reads CASSRGSGQPQHF. The CDR3 bases are TGTGCCAGCAGTCGGGGGAGCGGGCAGCCCCAGCATTTT.

This clonotype has just a few counts. V gene TRBV7-8 combines with J gene TRBJ2-1; D is unresolved. CDR1 and CDR2 (germline): SGHVS, FQNEAQ. This CDR3 has 15 residues. V shed 2 bases and J shed 5 bases, with 13 bases lying between them. The CDR3 DNA reads TGTGCCAGCAGCTTACGTAGTTATGGGCACAATGAGCAGTTCTTC. As protein: CASSLRSYGHNEQFF. The variable domain in full, with the rest retrieved from reference TRBV7-8 and TRBJ2-1, is GAGVSQSPRYKVAKRGQDVALRCDPISGHVSLFWYQQALGQGPEFLTYFQNEAQLDKSGLPSDRFFAERPEGSVSTLKIQRTQQEDSAVYLCASSLRSYGHNEQFFGPGTRLTVL.

This clonotype was found a few times. V and J are TRBV29-1 and TRBJ1-1; TRBD1 agrees at 9 bases. The CDR3 sequence is 15 residues long. The V gene's germline CDR1 is SQVTM and CDR2 ANQGSEA. J was trimmed by 5 bases and V by 5 bases; bases with no gene match: 12. The CDR3 nucleotides are TGCAGCGTTCCCCACCCGGACAGGGGATTAACTGAAGCTTTCTTT. This translates into CSVPHPDRGLTEAFF. The full variable domain, its missing parts supplied by reference TRBV29-1 and TRBJ1-1, is SAVISQKPSRDICQRGTSLTIQCQVDSQVTMMFWYRQQPGQSLTLIATANQGSEATYESGFVIDKFPISRPNLTFSTLTVSNMSPEDSSIYLCSVPHPDRGLTEAFFGQGTRLTVV.